This paragraph reports one TCR beta chain. The antigen is not known. The sample comes from a study of blood T cells in healthy people across ages. Study conclusions and caveats: Since the PBMCs were unsorted, naive and antigen-experienced cells could not be conclusively compared.

The use of a sample-barcoded 5' primer and a J-beta primer mix characterized a second PCR of about 7 to 12 cycles. Paired-end reads containing CDR3 totaled no fewer than 3 million for each sample. TCRdb independently ran MiXCR on the 5' RACE reads; one entry per CDR3 protein. The repertoire holds hundreds of thousands of distinct CDR3 sequences, with less than 80% as singletons. Each sample used at least 6.5 million PBMCs. V was pared by 1 base and J by 0 bases, with 14 bases between. Germline values: CDR1 LGHDT, CDR2 YNNKEL (reference sequence). This CDR3 region has 17 residues. The sample consisted of blood. The chain links TRBV3-1 to TRBJ2-3; tentatively, D is TRBD1 or TRBD2 (5 bases each). The sequence was obtained from a man aged 25-40 years in good health. The CDR3 protein is CASSQGVQWGSTDTQYF. DNA for the CDR3: TGTGCCAGCAGCCAAGGCGTCCAGTGGGGGAGCACAGATACGCAGTATTTT.